The 21 T cell receptor beta chains presented below share a single source sample, sequenced in a study of identical twins. From the 5' RACE reads, TCRdb called clonotypes with MiXCR, one entry per CDR3 protein. The sample records 750,000 to 950,000 distinct CDR3 sequences, about 12% being singletons. This sample was shared with a second study, whose subject was yellow fever vaccine responses in identical twins.

Sequencing input: PBMCs. These receptors came from a woman between 18 and 29 years old in good health.

The sample holds one count of this clonotype. The chain combines TRBV18 with TRBJ2-3; D remains ambiguous. CDR1 and CDR2 (germline): KGHSH, LQKENI. Trimming removed 4 bases at V and 0 bases at J, with 14 bases between. The length of the CDR3 is 16 residues. The CDR3 region is CASSRLSGTSTDTQYF. CDR3 bases: TGTGCCAGCTCACGGCTTTCCGGAACTAGCACAGATACGCAGTATTTT.

The rearrangement joins TRBV7-9 to TRBJ1-1; 7 nucleotides align to TRBD1. This CDR3 spans 15 amino acids. Germline CDR1 SEHNR, CDR2 FQNEAQ (reference sequence). Unmatched junction bases numbered 12, after V lost 5 bases and J lost 6 bases. CDR3 residues: CASSRPDREVAEAFF. The CDR3 nucleotides read TGTGCCAGCAGCCGACCAGACAGGGAAGTAGCTGAAGCTTTCTTT.

The chain combines TRBV10-3 with TRBJ2-3; 7 bases fit TRBD2. CDR3 length: 13 amino acids. The V and J ends lost 6 bases and 2 bases, in that order; junction bases with no gene match: 2. Germline CDR1 reads ENHRY; CDR2 reads SYGVKD. The CDR3 here is CAISREVTDTQYF. In DNA form, the CDR3 reads TGTGCCATCAGCCGGGAGGTCACAGATACGCAGTATTTT.

This clonotype was observed a handful of times. V is TRBV7-8 and J is TRBJ2-2; 7 bases match TRBD2. This CDR3 is 17 amino acids long. The V and J ends lost 0 bases and 3 bases, in that order; junction bases with no gene match: 7. Germline V gene lookup returns CDR1 SGHVS and CDR2 FQNEAQ. The CDR3 region has the DNA TGTGCCAGCAGCTTAGCAAAATCTAGCGGCTACACCGGGGAGCTGTTTTTT. This codes for CASSLAKSSGYTGELFF.

This chain connects TRBV7-9 to TRBJ2-2; D gene ambiguous. Germline values: CDR1 SEHNR, CDR2 FQNEAQ (reference sequence). V lost 3 bases to trimming and J lost 1 base, with 12 bases between them. The CDR3 runs to 16 residues. The CDR3 nucleotides read TGTGCCAGCAGCTTGGATTCGGGCCGGAACACCGGGGAGCTGTTTTTT. Translating gives CASSLDSGRNTGELFF. The whole variable domain, remainder taken from reference TRBV7-9 and TRBJ2-2, is DTGVSQNPRHKITKRGQNVTFRCDPISEHNRLYWYRQTLGQGPEFLTYFQNEAQLEKSRLLSDRFSAERPKGSFSTLEIQRTEQGDSAMYLCASSLDSGRNTGELFFGEGSRLTVL.

The chain joins TRBV20-1 to TRBJ2-3; D gene ambiguous. Between the trimmed V and J ends, which lost 3 bases and 0 bases, there was a span of 10 bases. Per the germline V gene, CDR1 is DFQATT and CDR2 is SNEGSKA (reference sequence). CDR3 size: 14 residues. The CDR3 bases are TGCAGTGCTAGGGACGTGGGGAGCACAGATACGCAGTATTTT. Its translation is CSARDVGSTDTQYF.

This chain links TRBV7-9 with TRBJ2-1; 8 bases fit TRBD2. CDR1 is SEHNR, CDR2 FQNEAQ, per germline (reference sequence). V dropped 4 bases and J dropped 8; count of bases not matched to a gene: 13. This CDR3 comprises 16 residues. The CDR3 here is CASSSNEREWGDEQFF. The CDR3 DNA is TGTGCCAGCAGCTCTAACGAGCGGGAGTGGGGGGATGAGCAGTTCTTC.

This chain joins TRBV20-1 and TRBJ2-3; D might be TRBD2 (7 bases). Trimming took off 1 base at V and 0 bases at J, with 11 bases between the two ends. Germline-derived CDR1 and CDR2 are DFQATT and SNEGSKA (reference sequence). This CDR3 is built from 15 residues. CDR3 DNA: TGCAGTGCTAGAGTGGGGGGGGCTAGCACAGATACGCAGTATTTT. It encodes CSARVGGASTDTQYF.

V and J are TRBV7-9 and TRBJ2-7; 7 nucleotides align to TRBD1. This CDR3 has 13 amino acids. From germline, CDR1 is SEHNR and CDR2 FQNEAQ (reference sequence). CDR3 in DNA: TGTGCCCGCAGCCCACTCCAGGGGGAAGAGCAGTACGTC. Translation gives CARSPLQGEEQYV.

This clonotype was picked up many times. The junction differs from germline at one of its ends, possibly a read error. This rearrangement joins TRBV5-1 to TRBJ2-1, with 10 nucleotides matching TRBD2. The CDR3 loop spans 16 amino acids. CDR1 is SGHRS and CDR2 is YFSETQ in the germline V gene. The CDR3 spells CASSSGTVIAGGHHVF. The CDR3 region has the DNA TGCGCCAGCAGCTCGGGCACCGTTATAGCGGGAGGCCATCACGTCTTC. Combining the CDR3 with reference TRBV5-1 and TRBJ2-1 gives the whole variable domain KAGVTQTPRYLIKTRGQQVTLSCSPISGHRSVSWYQQTPGQGLQFLFEYFSETQRNKGNFPGRFSGRQFSNSRSEMNVSTLELGDSALYLCASSSGTVIAGGHHVFGPGTRLTVL.

This clonotype was seen more than once but under ten times. The V and J genes are TRBV4-1 and TRBJ2-5; 7 bases line up with TRBD2. CDR1 and CDR2 from the germline V gene are MGHRA and YSYEKL. J lost 6 bases, V lost 2 bases, and 6 bases had no gene match. The CDR3 contains 14 residues. The CDR3 DNA is TGCGCCAGCAGCCAACCCCGGACTAGTCAGACCCAGTACTTC. This encodes CASSQPRTSQTQYF.

In its sample, this clonotype was seen a few times. The CDR3 spells CASSLRRAAGVVPMSSYEQYF. Written as DNA, the CDR3 is TGCGCCAGCAGCTTGCGAAGGGCCGCGGGAGTAGTACCGATGAGCTCCTACGAGCAGTACTTC. This rearrangement joins TRBV5-1 to TRBJ2-7; 7 bases line up with TRBD2. With V trimmed by 1 base and J by 0 bases, 22 bases remained unmatched. Germline V gives CDR1 SGHRS, CDR2 YFSETQ. The CDR3 loop spans 21 amino acids.

This chain links TRBV7-2 with TRBJ1-2; D possibly corresponds to TRBD1 (5 bases). CDR3 length equals 14 residues. Germline-derived CDR1 and CDR2 are SGHTA and FQGNSA. The germline V and J ends were trimmed by 6 bases and 2 bases, with 13 bases remaining between them. The CDR3 spells CASSPIRQNYGYTF. The CDR3 DNA reads TGTGCCAGCAGTCCCATAAGACAGAACTATGGCTACACCTTC.

This chain joins TRBV11-2 and TRBJ2-1; D is tentatively TRBD1 or TRBD2 (6 bases each). CDR3 size: 16 residues. In germline, CDR1 is SGHAT, CDR2 FQNNGV. V was shortened by 5 bases and J by 6 bases, with 20 bases between the two germline ends. The CDR3 nucleotides read TGTGCCAGCAGCGTGGGGGCTAGCGTCGGTATCAATGAGCAGTTCTTC. This encodes CASSVGASVGINEQFF.

This clonotype was observed at least ten times. V and J are TRBV12-3 or TRBV12-4 and TRBJ2-3; 9 bases map to TRBD2. The CDR3 contains 15 residues. V shed 6 bases, J shed 4 bases, and the junction held 8 bases outside the gene matches. The CDR3: CASRGSGREADTQYF. CDR3 nucleotides: TGTGCCAGCAGGGGTAGCGGGAGAGAGGCAGATACGCAGTATTTT.

The chain employs TRBV24-1 and TRBJ2-1; 10 bases are shared with TRBD2. After removal of 4 bases from V and 3 bases from J, the junction contained 5 bases not matched to a gene. Per germline, CDR1 KGHDR and CDR2 SFDVKD. This CDR3 spans 16 amino acids. CDR3 sequence: CATSDASGSGYNEQFF. The CDR3 DNA follows: TGTGCCACCAGTGACGCTAGCGGGAGTGGCTACAATGAGCAGTTCTTC.

This clonotype appeared a few times. The chain carries TRBV20-1 and TRBJ2-3; D is uncertain. Trimming took 5 bases from V and 4 from J, leaving 10 bases between them. The CDR3 is 12 amino acids. From germline, CDR1 is DFQATT and CDR2 SNEGSKA (reference sequence). The CDR3 region has the DNA TGCAGTGCTCAGTTGGTGGCAGATACGCAGTATTTT. Encoded protein: CSAQLVADTQYF.

The rearrangement links TRBV4-1 to TRBJ2-2, with D unclear. CDR3 size: 15 residues. Between the trimmed V and J ends, which lost 3 bases and 2 bases, there was a span of 10 bases. Germline V gene lookup returns CDR1 MGHRA and CDR2 YSYEKL. The CDR3 DNA is TGCGCCAGCAGCCACTGGCAGGTTAACACCGGGGAGCTGTTTTTT. It is translated as CASSHWQVNTGELFF.

This clonotype came up a few times. V is TRBV12-3 or TRBV12-4 and J is TRBJ1-5, with D uncertain. This CDR3 spans 14 amino acids. Trimming stripped 3 bases from V and 2 bases from J, with 8 bases between. The CDR3 DNA reads TGTGCCAGCAGTTTCACCGATGGCAATCAGCCCCAGCATTTT. This encodes CASSFTDGNQPQHF.

This clonotype was seen only a few times. The chain combines TRBV2 with TRBJ1-3; D unresolved. Trimming pared 3 bases from V and 2 bases from J, leaving 11 bases between. This CDR3 region has 15 residues. The germline V gene has CDR1 SNHLY and CDR2 FYNNEI. For the CDR3, the DNA is TGTGCCAGCAGTGATATGGGTTTTCCTGGAAACACCATATATTTT. As protein: CASSDMGFPGNTIYF.

The rearrangement joins TRBV6-2 or TRBV6-3 to TRBJ1-2; 12 bases align to TRBD1. Germline values: CDR1 MNHEY, CDR2 SVGEGT. J lost 6 bases, V lost 2 bases, and 4 bases had no gene match. The CDR3 loop spans 15 amino acids. The CDR3 bases are TGTGCCAGCAGTTACACGGGACAGGGGGCGCATGGCTACACCTTC. This gives the protein CASSYTGQGAHGYTF.